These 22 T cell receptor beta chains were all obtained from the same sample, sequenced in a study of TIL therapy for anti-PD-1-resistant metastatic lung cancer. The immunoSEQ assay was v3. Measured with immunoSEQ multiplex PCR; TCRdb has only the in-frame clones, and not every one. Of roughly 23,000 clones listed, approximately 70% are singletons. Time point given: pre-treatment sample, taken before nivolumab and TIL therapy. The sequencing used blood, collected at baseline. Receptors originate from a person between 25 and 80 years old with non-small cell lung cancer.

V usage is TRBV5-6 and J usage is TRBJ1-1, with 7 bases aligning to TRBD1. Germline loops: CDR1 SGHDT, CDR2 YYEEEE. Trimming removed 4 bases from V and 4 bases from J; junction bases left unmatched: 4. The CDR3 consists of 13 residues. The CDR3 protein is CASSPGQFTEAFF. CDR3 sequence (DNA): TGTGCCAGCAGCCCGGGACAGTTCACTGAAGCTTTCTTT.

V gene TRBV11-3 combines with J gene TRBJ2-1; D is perhaps TRBD1 or TRBD2 (5 bases each). Per germline, CDR1 SGHNT and CDR2 YENEEA. Trimming took 3 bases from V and 9 from J, leaving 9 bases between them. This CDR3 has 12 residues. As DNA, the CDR3 is TGTGCCAGCAGCTTGGGGGTAACTGAGCAGTTCTTC. Its translation: CASSLGVTEQFF. Complete variable domain (other parts from reference TRBV11-3 and TRBJ2-1): EAGVVQSPRYKIIEKKQPVAFWCNPISGHNTLYWYLQNLGQGPELLIRYENEEAVDDSQLPKDRFSAERLKGVDSTLKIQPAELGDSAVYLCASSLGVTEQFFGPGTRLTVL.

This chain uses TRBV5-1 with TRBJ1-4; 7 bases are a match to TRBD1. This CDR3 contains 16 residues. The germline V gene has CDR1 SGHRS and CDR2 YFSETQ. With V trimmed by 4 bases and J by 2 bases, 8 bases remained unmatched. CDR3 sequence (DNA): TGCGCCAGCAGCCCAAGGCCGGGACAGACTAATGAAAAACTGTTTTTT. Amino acid sequence: CASSPRPGQTNEKLFF.

This chain connects TRBV27 to TRBJ2-3; weak D call: TRBD1 (6 bases). Trimming took 4 bases from V and 0 from J, leaving 11 bases between them. Germline V gives CDR1 MNHEY, CDR2 SMNVEV (reference sequence). CDR3 size: 15 residues. In DNA form, the CDR3 reads TGTGCCAGCAGTTCGCCTCAGGGGAGCACAGATACGCAGTATTTT. Translation gives CASSSPQGSTDTQYF.

The genes are TRBV5-1 and TRBJ1-2; unclear D gene. CDR1 SGHRS and CDR2 YFSETQ come from the germline V gene. Deletions cut 7 bases from V and 2 bases from J, with 18 bases between. The length of the CDR3 is 15 residues. The CDR3 here is CASSPGENSNYGYTF. The CDR3 DNA reads TGCGCCAGCTCACCCGGGGAGAATTCCAACTATGGCTACACCTTC.

The rearrangement uses TRBV2 and TRBJ1-2; the D is unclear. The CDR3 length is 13 residues. V lost 4 bases, J lost 4 bases, and 10 bases lay in between. Germline V gene lookup returns CDR1 SNHLY and CDR2 FYNNEI. The CDR3 spells CASSVGAVYGYTF. As DNA, the CDR3 is TGTGCCAGCAGTGTAGGTGCCGTCTATGGCTACACCTTC.

V usage is TRBV7-9 and J usage is TRBJ2-2; 7 bases align to TRBD1. The V gene's germline CDR1 is SEHNR and CDR2 FQNEAQ (reference sequence). Trimming cost V 1 base and J 0 bases; bases outside gene matches: 5. The CDR3 runs to 17 residues. The CDR3 loop reads CASSLGAGGTNTGELFF. The CDR3 nucleotides are TGTGCCAGCAGCTTAGGGGCAGGGGGAACGAACACCGGGGAGCTGTTTTTT. Combining the CDR3 with reference TRBV7-9 and TRBJ2-2 gives the whole variable domain DTGVSQNPRHKITKRGQNVTFRCDPISEHNRLYWYRQTLGQGPEFLTYFQNEAQLEKSRLLSDRFSAERPKGSFSTLEIQRTEQGDSAMYLCASSLGAGGTNTGELFFGEGSRLTVL.

Only one count was recorded for this clone. The V and J genes are TRBV7-8 and TRBJ2-7; 10 nucleotides match TRBD2. V lost 5 bases and J lost 4; bases outside the gene matches: 11. CDR3 size: 16 residues. Germline V CDR1 and CDR2: SGHVS, FQNEAQ. In nucleotides, the CDR3 is TGTGCCAGCAGCCGCGAGCAAGCGGGAGGGCCGTACGAGCAGTACTTC. This sequence encodes CASSREQAGGPYEQYF.

The chain joins TRBV4-1 to TRBJ2-1; 12 bases are shared with TRBD2. Germline-derived CDR1 and CDR2 are MGHRA and YSYEKL. J gave up 3 bases and V 1 base, and 10 bases lay outside the gene matches. The CDR3 covers 19 residues. Here the CDR3 DNA reads TGCGCCAGCAGCCAAGGGGCACTAGCGGGGGGTCACCGCTACAATGAGCAGTTCTTC. The encoded protein is CASSQGALAGGHRYNEQFF.

The chain carries TRBV10-3 and TRBJ1-5, with 7 bases aligning to TRBD1. V dropped 4 bases and J dropped 7; count of bases not matched to a gene: 7. The germline CDR1 and CDR2 sequences are ENHRY and SYGVKD. The CDR3 loop spans 14 amino acids. The CDR3 DNA reads as TGTGCCATCAGTGTATCAGGGGACAGCCAGCCCCAGCATTTT. Translated, it gives CAISVSGDSQPQHF.

The chain carries TRBV5-1 and TRBJ1-3; D uncertain. Germline-derived CDR1 and CDR2 are SGHRS and YFSETQ. CDR3 size: 14 residues. V was shortened by 5 bases and J by 0 bases, with 9 bases between the two germline ends. The CDR3 DNA reads as TGCGCCAGCAGTAAGGCAAGCTCTGGAAACACCATATATTTT. Amino acids: CASSKASSGNTIYF.

This clone was seen once. The CDR3 DNA is TGTGCCAGCAGTTATGAACCGCTTCAAAACATTCAGTACTTC. The encoded protein is CASSYEPLQNIQYF. The rearrangement uses TRBV6-6 and TRBJ2-4; D gene uncertain. The CDR3 contains 14 residues. V lost 3 bases and J lost 5, with 11 bases in between. Germline CDR1 is MNHNY and CDR2 is SVGAGI (reference sequence).

This clone was seen a handful of times. V is TRBV2 and J is TRBJ2-5; tentative D call: TRBD1 (7 bases). Trimming stripped 0 bases from V and 9 bases from J, with 17 bases between. In germline, CDR1 is SNHLY, CDR2 FYNNEI. The CDR3 contains 15 residues. The CDR3 DNA is TGTGCCAGCAGTGAAGCAGGGGGACAGCGCGGGGCCCAGTACTTC. Protein: CASSEAGGQRGAQYF.

The CDR3: CASSLSSKDTQYF. The CDR3 region has the DNA TGTGCCAGCAGTTTGAGTTCCAAAGATACGCAGTATTTT. The chain carries TRBV6-5 and TRBJ2-3; D is unresolved. This CDR3 has 13 residues. The germline CDR1 and CDR2 sequences are MNHEY and SVGAGI. V gave up 4 bases and J gave up 5 bases, with 10 bases separating them.

The chain recombines TRBV19 with TRBJ2-1; TRBD1 matches 8 bases. The CDR3 contains 13 residues. The V segment lost 4 bases and the J segment 8 bases; nucleotides outside the gene matches: 4. Germline values: CDR1 LNHDA, CDR2 SQIVND (reference sequence). CDR3 region: CASSNQQGDEQFF. The CDR3 nucleotides read TGTGCCAGTAGTAACCAACAGGGGGATGAGCAGTTCTTC.

In regard to this clone: One end of the junction varies from germline; a read error may be responsible. The rearrangement joins TRBV12-3 or TRBV12-4 to TRBJ1-2; D is ambiguous. The CDR3 totals 10 residues. The CDR3 loop reads CASSARNIHF. CDR3 nucleotides: TGTGCCAGCAGTGCTAGGAATATTCACTTC.

The chain joins TRBV9 to TRBJ2-2; 7 bases align to TRBD1. V dropped 2 bases and J dropped 8; count of bases not matched to a gene: 9. The CDR3 covers 15 residues. In germline, CDR1 is SGDLS, CDR2 YYNGEE. In nucleotides, the CDR3 is TGTGCCAGCAGCGTGACGACAGGGCCAGAGGGGGAGCTGTTTTTT. Protein product: CASSVTTGPEGELFF.

J is TRBJ1-5 and V is TRBV6-6, with D uncertain. The V gene lost 4 bases and the J gene lost 0 bases, with 10 bases spanning the gap. The CDR3 length is 15 residues. Germline loops: CDR1 MNHNY, CDR2 SVGAGI (reference sequence). The CDR3 DNA sequence: TGTGCCAGCAGTTTTTACCCCGGTAGCAATCAGCCCCAGCATTTT. This gives the protein CASSFYPGSNQPQHF.

The chain links TRBV6-5 to TRBJ1-3, with a possible D match to TRBD1 (6 bases). With 2 bases removed from V and 3 bases from J, the gap between germline ends came to 11 bases. The CDR3 is made up of 15 amino acids. Germline CDR1 reads MNHEY; CDR2 reads SVGAGI. The CDR3 DNA reads TGTGCCAGCAGTTACGCCAACAGGGATGGAAACACCATATATTTT. Amino acids: CASSYANRDGNTIYF.

This clone showed up just a few times. The chain uses TRBV3-1 (or the pseudogene TRBV3-2) and TRBJ2-7, with D perhaps matching TRBD2 (6 bases). The CDR3 extends over 14 amino acids. Trimming shortened V by 4 bases and J by 2 bases, and 12 bases separated the two germline ends. Germline assignment: CDR1 LGHDT and CDR2 YNNKEL (reference sequence). CDR3 sequence (DNA): TGTGCCAGCAGCCCCGGGACTGGGGCCTACGAGCAGTACTTC. Its protein is CASSPGTGAYEQYF.

This clone has a single count. This rearrangement joins TRBV2 to TRBJ1-2, with D unclear. The CDR3 is 14 amino acids. The V gene's germline CDR1 is SNHLY and CDR2 FYNNEI. Trimming cost V 4 bases and J 7 bases, with 16 bases left between them. CDR3 sequence reads: CASSVKSGFGGYTF. CDR3 DNA: TGTGCCAGCAGTGTAAAATCAGGCTTCGGTGGCTACACCTTC. The whole variable domain, filled in from reference TRBV2 and TRBJ1-2, reads EPEVTQTPSHQVTQMGQEVILRCVPISNHLYFYWYRQILGQKVEFLVSFYNNEISEKSEIFDDQFSVERPDGSNFTLKIRSTKLEDSAMYFCASSVKSGFGGYTFGSGTRLTVV.

In this sample, this clone turned up once. The chain uses TRBV3-1 (or the pseudogene TRBV3-2) and TRBJ1-2, with TRBD1 as a possible D gene (5 bases). The CDR3 is 14 amino acids. Trimming left V 4 bases short and J 2 bases short, with 11 bases between. Germline V gene sequence: CDR1 LGHDT, CDR2 YNNKEL (reference sequence). CDR3 amino acids: CASSLRGTNYGYTF. The DNA of the CDR3 is TGTGCCAGCAGCCTAAGAGGGACCAACTATGGCTACACCTTC.